This T cell receptor beta chain was profiled in a study of cytotoxic CD8 clonotypes in ibrutinib-treated CLL. Findings of the study overall: Public clonotypes, found uncommonly, either contracted or stayed stable on treatment.

The assay was immunoSEQ multiplex PCR, and TCRdb's table has in-frame clones only and misses some. The data hold 150,000 or so clones, with over 75% observed a single time. Germline V gene sequence: CDR1 MRHNA, CDR2 SNTAGT. Trimming cost V 1 base and J 6 bases, with 25 bases left between them. This CDR3 comprises 18 residues. This clone was detected only once. The antigen remains unidentified. This TCR derives from a human donor with chronic lymphocytic leukemia. The specimen was PBMCs, collected after 24 months of ibrutinib treatment. The rearrangement joins TRBV6-4 to TRBJ2-7, with a tentative D call TRBD2 (6 bases). The CDR3 region is CASSDWETGTPDSCEQYF. CDR3 nucleotide sequence: TGTGCCAGCAGTGACTGGGAGACGGGGACTCCCGATAGCTGCGAGCAGTACTTC.